A few counts support the clone carrying this T cell receptor (beta chain). Its target is not known. The data stem from a study of T cell responses to AZD1222 COVID-19 vaccine. TCRdb's copy holds only in-frame clones and misses some; the assay was immunoSEQ multiplex PCR. This table has approximately 50,000 clones, 80% to 90% appearing once. Study results and limitations: At 160-218 and 743-854, vaccine-associated CD4 TCRs were dominant, and they spanned spike.

The clonotype originates from an adult who received the AZD1222 COVID-19 vaccine. Sequences were derived from peripheral blood, sampled 28 days after the second AZD1222 dose.

CDR3 nucleotides: TGCAGCGCCGTAAGTCAGAGATCGAATGAGCAGTTCTTC. Translated, it gives CSAVSQRSNEQFF. The genes are TRBV29-1 and TRBJ2-1, with D unclear. Trimming cost V 7 bases and J 7 bases, with 17 bases left between them. CDR1 is SQVTM and CDR2 is ANQGSEA in the germline V gene. The CDR3 sequence is 13 residues long.